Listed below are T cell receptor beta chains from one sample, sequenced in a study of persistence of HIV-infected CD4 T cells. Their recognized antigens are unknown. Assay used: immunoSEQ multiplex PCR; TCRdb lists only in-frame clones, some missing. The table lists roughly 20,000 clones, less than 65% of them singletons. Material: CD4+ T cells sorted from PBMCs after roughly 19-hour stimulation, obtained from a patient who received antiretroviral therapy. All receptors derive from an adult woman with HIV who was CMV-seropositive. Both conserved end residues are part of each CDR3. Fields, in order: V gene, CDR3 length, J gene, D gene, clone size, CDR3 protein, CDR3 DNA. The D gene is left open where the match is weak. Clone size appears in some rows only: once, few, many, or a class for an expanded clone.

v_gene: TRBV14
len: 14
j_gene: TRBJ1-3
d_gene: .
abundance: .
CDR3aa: CASSPGQLRNTIYF
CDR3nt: TGTGCCAGCAGTCCTGGACAGCTCCGAAACACCATATATTTT

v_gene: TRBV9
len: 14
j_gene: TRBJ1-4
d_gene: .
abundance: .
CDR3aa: CASSADTWSEKLFF
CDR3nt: TGTGCCAGCAGCGCGGACACTTGGAGTGAAAAACTGTTTTTT

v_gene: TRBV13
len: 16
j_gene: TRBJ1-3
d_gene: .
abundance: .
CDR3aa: CASSHPTGGGGNTIYF
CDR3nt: TGTGCCAGCAGCCACCCCACTGGGGGAGGTGGAAACACCATATATTTT

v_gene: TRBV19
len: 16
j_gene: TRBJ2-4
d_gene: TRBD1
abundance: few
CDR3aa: CASSPLQGAAKNIQYF
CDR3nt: TGTGCCAGTAGTCCCCTACAGGGGGCAGCCAAAAACATTCAGTACTTC

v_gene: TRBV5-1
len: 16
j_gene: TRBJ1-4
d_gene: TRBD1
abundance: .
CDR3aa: CASSLGIQGATEKLFF
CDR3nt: TGCGCCAGCAGCTTGGGCATACAGGGGGCTACTGAAAAACTGTTTTTT

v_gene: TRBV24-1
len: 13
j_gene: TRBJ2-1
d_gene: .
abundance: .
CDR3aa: CATSRGGYNEQFF
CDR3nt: TGTGCCACCAGCAGGGGGGGCTACAATGAGCAGTTCTTC

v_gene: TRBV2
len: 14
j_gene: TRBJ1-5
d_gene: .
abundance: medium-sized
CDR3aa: CASTSEIGNQPQHF
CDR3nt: TGTGCCAGCACCTCAGAAATAGGCAATCAGCCCCAGCATTTT

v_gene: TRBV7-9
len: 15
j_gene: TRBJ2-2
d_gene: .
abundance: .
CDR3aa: CASSFMGQNTGELFF
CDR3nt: TGTGCCAGCAGCTTTATGGGACAGAACACCGGGGAGCTGTTTTTT

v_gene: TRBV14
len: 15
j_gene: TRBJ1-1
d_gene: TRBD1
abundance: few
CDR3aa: CASRPSGTGGTEAFF
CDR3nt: TGTGCCAGCAGGCCATCCGGGACAGGGGGCACTGAAGCTTTCTTT

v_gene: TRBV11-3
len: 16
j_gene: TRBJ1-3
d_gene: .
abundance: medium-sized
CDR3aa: CASSLGPPGTGNTIYF
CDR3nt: TGTGCCAGCAGCTTAGGCCCACCCGGGACAGGAAACACCATATATTTT

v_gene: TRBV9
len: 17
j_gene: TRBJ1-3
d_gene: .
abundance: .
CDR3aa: CASSVGRGGTSGNTIYF
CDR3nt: TGTGCCAGCAGCGTGGGGAGAGGGGGAACCTCTGGAAACACCATATATTTT

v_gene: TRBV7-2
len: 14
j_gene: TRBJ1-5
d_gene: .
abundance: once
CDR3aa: CASSPAFGDQPQHF
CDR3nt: TGTGCCAGCAGCCCCGCTTTTGGGGATCAGCCCCAGCATTTT

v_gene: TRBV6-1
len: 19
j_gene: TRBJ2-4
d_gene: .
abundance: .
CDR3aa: CASSENPRLAEVAKNIQYF
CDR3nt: TGTGCCAGCAGTGAAAATCCGAGACTCGCGGAGGTAGCCAAAAACATTCAGTACTTC

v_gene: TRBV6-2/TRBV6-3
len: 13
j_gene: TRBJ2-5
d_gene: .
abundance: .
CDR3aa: CASSAGTAGTQYF
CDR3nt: TGTGCCAGCAGTGCCGGGACCGCGGGGACCCAGTACTTC

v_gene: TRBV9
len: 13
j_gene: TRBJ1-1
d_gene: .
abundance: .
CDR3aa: CASSQASNTEAFF
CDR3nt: TGTGCCAGCAGCCAGGCATCGAACACTGAAGCTTTCTTT

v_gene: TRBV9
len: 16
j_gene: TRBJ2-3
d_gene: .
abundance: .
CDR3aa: CASSPQIGASTDTQYF
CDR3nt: TGTGCCAGCAGCCCACAAATCGGGGCAAGCACAGATACGCAGTATTTT

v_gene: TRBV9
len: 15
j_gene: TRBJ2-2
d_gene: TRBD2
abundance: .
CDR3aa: CASSVVGTRSGELFF
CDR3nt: TGTGCCAGCAGCGTAGTGGGGACTAGGTCCGGGGAGCTGTTTTTT

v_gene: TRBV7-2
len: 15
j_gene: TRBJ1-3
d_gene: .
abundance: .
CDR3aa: CASSLSRLSGNTIYF
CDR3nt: TGTGCCAGCAGCCTAAGCAGGCTTTCTGGAAACACCATATATTTT

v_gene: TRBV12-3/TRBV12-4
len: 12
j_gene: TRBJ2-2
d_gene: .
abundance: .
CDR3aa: CASSLGTGELFF
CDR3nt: TGTGCCAGCAGTTTAGGCACCGGGGAGCTGTTTTTT

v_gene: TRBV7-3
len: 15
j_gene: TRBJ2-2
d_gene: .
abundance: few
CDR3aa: CASSWDPRGTGELFF
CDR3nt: TGTGCCAGCAGTTGGGATCCGCGAGGCACCGGGGAGCTGTTTTTT

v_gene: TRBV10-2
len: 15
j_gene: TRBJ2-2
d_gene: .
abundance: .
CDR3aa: CASSESNRNTGELFF
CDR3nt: TGCGCCAGCAGTGAGTCGAACCGGAACACCGGGGAGCTGTTTTTT

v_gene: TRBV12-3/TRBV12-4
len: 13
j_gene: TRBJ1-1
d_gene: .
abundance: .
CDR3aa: CASSLRGGTEAFF
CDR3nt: TGTGCCAGCAGCCTCCGTGGGGGTACTGAAGCTTTCTTT

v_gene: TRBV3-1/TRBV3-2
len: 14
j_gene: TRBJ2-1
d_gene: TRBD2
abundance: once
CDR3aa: CASSQDGGARYWVF
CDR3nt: TGTGCCAGCAGCCAAGACGGGGGGGCCAGATACTGGGTCTTC

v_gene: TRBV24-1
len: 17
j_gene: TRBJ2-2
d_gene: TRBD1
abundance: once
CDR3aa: CATSDFGTGAGTGELFF
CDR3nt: TGTGCCACCAGTGATTTTGGGACAGGGGCCGGCACCGGGGAGCTGTTTTTT

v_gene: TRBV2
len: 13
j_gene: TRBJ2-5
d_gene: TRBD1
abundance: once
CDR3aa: CASRDRVGETQYF
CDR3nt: TGTGCCAGCAGGGACAGGGTGGGGGAGACCCAGTACTTC

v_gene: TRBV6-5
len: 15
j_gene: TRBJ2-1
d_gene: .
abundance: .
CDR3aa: CASSPSLSSYNEQFF
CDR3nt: TGTGCCAGCTCTCCGAGCTTAAGCTCCTACAATGAGCAGTTCTTC

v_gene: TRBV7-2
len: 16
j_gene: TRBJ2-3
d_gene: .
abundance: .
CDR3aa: CASSLVSQGGTDTQYF
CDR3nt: TGTGCCAGCAGCTTAGTCTCCCAGGGTGGGACAGATACGCAGTATTTT

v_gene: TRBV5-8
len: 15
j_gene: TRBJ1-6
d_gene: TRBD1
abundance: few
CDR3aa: CASSLGQGVNSPLHF
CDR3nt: TGTGCCAGCAGCTTGGGACAGGGGGTGAATTCACCCCTCCACTTT

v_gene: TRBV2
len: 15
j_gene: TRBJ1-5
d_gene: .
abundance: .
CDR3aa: CASMASRGSNQPQHF
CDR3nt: TGTGCCAGCATGGCCTCGAGGGGGAGCAATCAGCCCCAGCATTTT

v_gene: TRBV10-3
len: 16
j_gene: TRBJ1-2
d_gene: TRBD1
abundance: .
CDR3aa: CAITDPGTGGRNGYTF
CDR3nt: TGTGCCATCACCGATCCCGGGACAGGGGGCAGAAATGGCTACACCTTC

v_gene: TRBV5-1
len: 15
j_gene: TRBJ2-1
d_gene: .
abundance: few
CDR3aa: CASSPMEGRPNEQFF
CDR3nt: TGCGCCAGCAGCCCCATGGAGGGTCGCCCCAATGAGCAGTTCTTC

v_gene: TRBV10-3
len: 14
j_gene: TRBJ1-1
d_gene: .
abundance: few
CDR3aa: CATNSRVEGTEAFF
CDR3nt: TGTGCCACGAACAGCAGGGTCGAGGGCACTGAAGCTTTCTTT